A single sample is the source of the 28 T cell receptor beta chains below, sequenced in a study of shared clonotypes between healthy human individuals. Produced via immunoSEQ multiplex PCR; TCRdb's table is partial and in-frame only. The profile shows some 2 million clones, roughly 94% of them singletons. Sequenced material: naive CD4+ T cells sorted from blood. Sample subset: CD45RA+ positively selected. These receptors were collected from a man between 18 and 35 years old in good health.

This clone was recorded once. The CDR3 region is CASRGGLLNEKLFF. The CDR3 DNA follows: TGTGCCAGCAGGGGGGGACTGCTTAATGAAAAACTGTTTTTT. V and J are TRBV28 and TRBJ1-4, with D possibly matching TRBD1 (5 bases). This CDR3 has 14 amino acids. V shed 6 bases and J shed 4 bases, with 12 bases lying between them. CDR1 and CDR2 (germline): MDHEN, SYDVKM.

The V gene is TRBV7-9, the J gene TRBJ1-1; 8 bases agree with TRBD1. CDR1 and CDR2 from the germline V gene are SEHNR and FQNEAQ (reference sequence). This CDR3 is 15 amino acids long. V trimming: 4 bases; J trimming: 5 bases; junction bases outside the gene matches: 9. CDR3 loop: CASSSWTGQTTEAFF. As DNA, the CDR3 is TGTGCCAGCAGCTCTTGGACAGGGCAGACGACTGAAGCTTTCTTT. The variable domain in full, completed from reference TRBV7-9 and TRBJ1-1, reads DTGVSQNPRHKITKRGQNVTFRCDPISEHNRLYWYRQTLGQGPEFLTYFQNEAQLEKSRLLSDRFSAERPKGSFSTLEIQRTEQGDSAMYLCASSSWTGQTTEAFFGQGTRLTVV.

On this clone itself: Other DNA sequences within the sample encode an identical CDR3. The chain joins TRBV9 to TRBJ1-2, with D uncertain. V gave up 0 bases and J gave up 5 bases, with 5 bases separating them. Germline lookup yields CDR1 SGDLS and CDR2 YYNGEE. The CDR3 is made up of 12 amino acids. The CDR3 sequence: CASSVGDYGYTF. The DNA for the CDR3 is TGTGCCAGCAGCGTAGGCGATTATGGCTACACCTTC.

This CDR3 is CASSLVLSGSLAFF. For the CDR3, the DNA is TGTGCCAGCAGCTTGGTTCTTTCGGGCAGCCTGGCTTTCTTT. The chain has TRBV7-3 and TRBJ1-1; D call uncertain. This CDR3 is 14 amino acids long. V dropped 3 bases and J dropped 11 bases, with 19 bases sitting between them. Germline CDR1 and CDR2: SGHTA and FQGTGA.

The rearrangement links TRBV5-4 to TRBJ1-2; D unclear. V was cut by 4 bases and J by 8 bases, with 12 bases left in between. Germline CDR1 is SGHNT and CDR2 is YYREEE (reference sequence). This CDR3 region has 12 residues. The CDR3 region has the DNA TGTGCCAGCAGCGGGTCGGGTAAGGGCTACACCTTC. Its translation: CASSGSGKGYTF.

The chain links TRBV6-5 to TRBJ1-2; possibly TRBD1 for D (5 bases). Per the germline V gene, CDR1 is MNHEY and CDR2 is SVGAGI. The CDR3 spans 14 residues. Trimming stripped 5 bases from V and 7 bases from J, with 17 bases between. The CDR3 sequence is CASSAAATRGGYTF. As DNA, the CDR3 is TGTGCCAGCAGTGCCGCAGCTACTAGGGGTGGCTACACCTTC.

V is TRBV5-1 and J is TRBJ1-1, with D unresolved. The CDR3 sequence is 14 residues long. Per germline, CDR1 SGHRS and CDR2 YFSETQ. V was cut by 4 bases and J by 2 bases, with 12 bases left in between. As DNA, the CDR3 is TGCGCCAGCAGCCCCTCGGGAACCAACACTGAAGCTTTCTTT. As protein: CASSPSGTNTEAFF.

This rearrangement joins TRBV18 to TRBJ2-5; D unresolved. Germline-derived CDR1 and CDR2 are KGHSH and LQKENI. The CDR3 loop spans 15 amino acids. V lost 0 bases and J 3 bases, leaving 11 bases between the germline ends. The CDR3 nucleotides read TGTGCCAGCTCACCACCGCTACAGCCTAAAGAGACCCAGTACTTC. This sequence encodes CASSPPLQPKETQYF.

This chain joins TRBV30 and TRBJ1-6, with D possibly TRBD1 on 5 matching bases. CDR1 is GTSNPN and CDR2 is SVGIG in the germline V gene (reference sequence). The CDR3 covers 13 residues. V gave up 2 bases and J gave up 8 bases, with 10 bases separating them. CDR3 region: CAWSRGSYSPLHF. CDR3 DNA: TGTGCCTGGAGTCGGGGGAGCTATTCACCCCTCCACTTT.

The V call is TRBV4-1, the J call TRBJ2-7; D not certain. Looked up from germline, CDR1 is MGHRA and CDR2 is YSYEKL. The CDR3 runs 15 residues. The V end was cut by 0 bases, the J end by 3 bases, with 12 bases between. CDR3 loop: CASSQDRALLYEQYF. DNA for the CDR3: TGCGCCAGCAGCCAAGATAGGGCCTTACTCTACGAGCAGTACTTC.

The rearrangement links TRBV7-2 to TRBJ1-4; a possible D gene is TRBD1 (5 bases). The CDR3 loop spans 15 amino acids. Germline V lookup: CDR1 SGHTA, CDR2 FQGNSA. V was trimmed by 5 bases and J by 5 bases, leaving 15 bases between them. For the CDR3, the DNA is TGTGCCAGCAGCCCCAAAAGGGCAGGGAATGAAAAACTGTTTTTT. Encoded protein: CASSPKRAGNEKLFF.

The DNA for the CDR3 is TGTGCCGGATCTGACGGGACAGGGAACACCGGGGAGCTGTTTTTT. As protein: CAGSDGTGNTGELFF. The chain has TRBV10-3 and TRBJ2-2, with 8 nucleotides matching TRBD1. This CDR3 contains 15 residues. V trimming: 11 bases; J trimming: 1 base; junction bases outside the gene matches: 9. CDR1 ENHRY and CDR2 SYGVKD come from the germline V gene.

The chain joins TRBV6-5 to TRBJ1-1; D gene unclear. The CDR3 has 14 amino acids. V lost 2 bases and J 2 bases, leaving 9 bases between the germline ends. Germline V gene sequence: CDR1 MNHEY, CDR2 SVGAGI. This CDR3 is CASSYRTDNTEAFF. The CDR3 coding sequence is TGTGCCAGCAGTTACAGAACAGACAACACTGAAGCTTTCTTT.

J is TRBJ2-7 and V is TRBV18; no firm D call. The CDR3 consists of 14 residues. Germline-derived CDR1 and CDR2 are KGHSH and LQKENI. V lost 2 bases to trimming and J lost 3 bases, with 11 bases between them. CDR3 in DNA: TGTGCCAGCTCACCAGGGAACACGTACTACGAGCAGTACTTC. It encodes CASSPGNTYYEQYF.

V and J are TRBV6-5 and TRBJ2-1, with 10 bases fitting TRBD2. Per the germline V gene, CDR1 is MNHEY and CDR2 is SVGAGI. CDR3 length: 15 amino acids. V dropped 8 bases and J dropped 7; count of bases not matched to a gene: 11. DNA of the CDR3: TGTGCCAGCTATGGGGTGGGACTAGCGAGGAATGAGCAGTTCTTC. This encodes CASYGVGLARNEQFF.

The chain joins TRBV4-1 to TRBJ2-6; D unresolved. The V end lost 4 bases, the J end lost 4 bases, and 14 bases lay between the germline ends. The germline V gene encodes CDR1 MGHRA and CDR2 YSYEKL. The CDR3 spans 16 residues. CDR3 amino acids: CASSPNAGSGANVLTF. The CDR3, as DNA: TGCGCCAGCAGCCCCAATGCAGGCTCCGGGGCCAACGTCCTGACTTTC.

The rearrangement joins TRBV9 to TRBJ1-1; D uncertain. Germline values: CDR1 SGDLS, CDR2 YYNGEE. V lost 0 bases and J lost 1, with 7 bases in between. CDR3 length: 14 amino acids. CDR3 sequence reads: CASSVEGWNTEAFF. The CDR3 region has the DNA TGTGCCAGCAGCGTAGAGGGATGGAACACTGAAGCTTTCTTT.

This sequence joins TRBV28 and TRBJ2-7; D not certain. Trimming took off 8 bases at V and 5 bases at J, with 19 bases between the two ends. The CDR3 is 14 amino acids. Germline V gene lookup returns CDR1 MDHEN and CDR2 SYDVKM. Here the CDR3 DNA reads TGTGCCAGCGGCCCCCCAACCTACATCCACGAGCAGTACTTC. It translates to CASGPPTYIHEQYF.

The V call is TRBV12-5, the J call TRBJ2-3; D not resolved. Germline V gene sequence: CDR1 LGHNT, CDR2 FRNRAP. The CDR3 extends over 13 amino acids. Trimming took 0 bases from V and 8 from J, leaving 9 bases between them. Written as DNA, the CDR3 is TGTGCTAGTGGTTTGGTACCGGACGGTACGCAGTATTTT. As protein: CASGLVPDGTQYF.

The chain has TRBV5-1 and TRBJ2-5, with 9 bases aligning to TRBD1. Germline assignment: CDR1 SGHRS and CDR2 YFSETQ. V was pared by 4 bases and J by 2 bases, with 15 bases of the junction left unmatched. The CDR3 totals 18 residues. The CDR3 DNA is TGCGCCAGCAGCCCACCGGGACAGGGCACATCTGAACAAGAGACCCAGTACTTC. Its translation is CASSPPGQGTSEQETQYF. The full variable domain, its missing parts supplied by reference TRBV5-1 and TRBJ2-5, is KAGVTQTPRYLIKTRGQQVTLSCSPISGHRSVSWYQQTPGQGLQFLFEYFSETQRNKGNFPGRFSGRQFSNSRSEMNVSTLELGDSALYLCASSPPGQGTSEQETQYFGPGTRLLVL.

This clone has just one count. This chain connects TRBV2 to TRBJ1-5, with D possibly matching TRBD1 (6 bases). CDR3 length: 14 residues. In germline, CDR1 is SNHLY, CDR2 FYNNEI. The V end was cut by 7 bases, the J end by 3 bases, with 13 bases between. The DNA for the CDR3 is TGTGCCAGCAACCCGACAGGAACCAATCAGCCCCAGCATTTT. This sequence encodes CASNPTGTNQPQHF.

This rearrangement joins TRBV11-2 to TRBJ1-6, with D unresolved. The CDR3 runs to 13 residues. Germline V lookup: CDR1 SGHAT, CDR2 FQNNGV. Trimming shortened V by 1 base and J by 10 bases, and 8 bases separated the two germline ends. This CDR3 is CASSLGTQSPLHF. CDR3 DNA sequence: TGTGCCAGCAGCTTAGGGACCCAATCACCCCTCCACTTT.

V usage is TRBV5-1 and J usage is TRBJ2-5; 11 bases match TRBD1. J lost 5 bases, V lost 2 bases, and 5 bases had no gene match. The CDR3 is 15 amino acids. CDR1 and CDR2 (germline): SGHRS, YFSETQ. CDR3 DNA sequence: TGCGCCAGCAGCTTACGGACAGGGGGCTCGGAGACCCAGTACTTC. Translation: CASSLRTGGSETQYF.

The chain is built from TRBV28 and TRBJ2-7, with 8 bases that match TRBD2. CDR1 MDHEN and CDR2 SYDVKM come from the germline V gene. V lost 4 bases, J lost 2 bases, and 4 bases stayed unmatched. The CDR3 is 14 residues long. CDR3 sequence reads: CASSYPGLAYEQYF. The CDR3 DNA follows: TGTGCCAGCAGTTATCCGGGACTAGCCTACGAGCAGTACTTC.

The chain combines TRBV29-1 with TRBJ2-3; 12 bases map to TRBD1. CDR3 size: 16 residues. Trimming at V came to 2 bases and at J to 3 bases, leaving 6 bases not matched to a gene. Per germline, CDR1 SQVTM and CDR2 ANQGSEA. CDR3 in DNA: TGCAGCGTTGAACGGGACAGGGGGCTTGCAACAGATACGCAGTATTTT. Protein: CSVERDRGLATDTQYF.

Of note for this clone: This may be a read error: a much more frequent sequence differs by one nucleotide. The chain joins TRBV7-9 to TRBJ2-7; no definite D call. CDR1 is SEHNR, CDR2 FQNEAQ, per germline (reference sequence). CDR3 length: 11 amino acids. V lost 7 bases and J 0 bases, leaving 4 bases between the germline ends. The CDR3 region has the DNA TGTGCCAGCACCCCCTCCTACGAGCAGTACTTC. Translating it yields CASTPSYEQYF.

About this clone itself: The sample contains more than one DNA sequence encoding this CDR3. The chain combines TRBV7-2 with TRBJ1-3; a possible D gene is TRBD1 (5 bases). This CDR3 spans 13 amino acids. The germline gives CDR1 SGHTA, CDR2 FQGNSA. Trimming stripped 5 bases from V and 2 bases from J, with 7 bases between. CDR3 residues: CASSPQAGNTIYF. CDR3 coding DNA: TGTGCCAGCAGCCCACAGGCTGGAAACACCATATATTTT. Filled out from reference TRBV7-2 and TRBJ1-3, the complete variable domain reads GAGVSQSPSNKVTEKGKDVELRCDPISGHTALYWYRQSLGQGLEFLIYFQGNSAPDKSGLPSDRFSAERTGGSVSTLTIQRTQQEDSAVYLCASSPQAGNTIYFGEGSWLTVV.

The chain joins TRBV9 to TRBJ2-7; 13 bases are shared with TRBD2. The V gene's germline CDR1 is SGDLS and CDR2 YYNGEE. The CDR3 runs to 16 residues. V dropped 3 bases and J dropped 7; count of bases not matched to a gene: 10. DNA for the CDR3: TGTGCCAGCAGCGCACTCCCCCCGGGACTAGCGGGAGAGCAGTACTTC. Translating it yields CASSALPPGLAGEQYF.